Detailed here is one T cell receptor (beta chain). The data belong to a study of blood T cell repertoires in COVID-19. Study as a whole: Donors in the United States, Italy and Spain gave samples during acute or convalescent COVID-19. T cells, B-cell-depleted T cells, or PBMCs provided the cDNA or gDNA that served as material.

The CDR3 contains 17 residues. V trimming: 4 bases; J trimming: 0 bases; junction bases outside the gene matches: 7. From germline, CDR1 is SGHTS and CDR2 YDEGEE. Method: immunoSEQ multiplex PCR; TCRdb's copy keeps in-frame clones and lacks some. The sample lists about 46,000 clones; 88% were seen once. The chain recombines TRBV5-8 with TRBJ1-6; 7 bases line up with TRBD1. The sequenced sample was peripheral blood. The receptor was isolated from a human donor with active COVID-19. The donor label of this sample is uncertain. This CDR3 is CASSPLTGSSYNSPLHF. The CDR3 DNA is TGTGCCAGCAGCCCATTGACAGGGAGCTCCTATAATTCACCCCTCCACTTT.